The clone carrying this T cell receptor beta chain was counted between two and nine times. Its matching antigen is unknown. The sample originates from a study of T-cell memory formation after mild COVID-19. Findings and limits, study-wide: Memory from before infection featured some responding clones, which suggests cross-reactive memory joined. CD4/CD8 balance characterized clones contracting day 15 to 85, and CD4+ skew characterized later expanders. Contracting CD4+ clones were located mainly in CM and EM, and CD8+ clones in EMRA.

TCRalpha and TCRbeta libraries used 5'RACE with constant-segment primers and UMIs. TCRdb re-derived calls from the 5' RACE reads in MiXCR, one entry per CDR3 protein. The data hold 250,000 or so distinct CDR3 sequences, with around a tenth observed a single time. The CDR3 consists of 13 residues. V gave up 5 bases and J gave up 4 bases, with 9 bases separating them. Germline-derived CDR1 and CDR2 are MGHRA and YSYEKL. The chain has TRBV4-1 and TRBJ2-1; D ambiguous. Sequencing was performed on PBMCs or a T cell subset sorted from them (not recorded which). This clonotype was obtained from a man aged 18 to 35 who had mild COVID-19 (a few samples of this study predate the infection). Cell type and time point are not known. The CDR3 sequence: CASSSQVYNEQFF. The CDR3 DNA is TGCGCCAGCAGCTCCCAGGTGTACAATGAGCAGTTCTTC.